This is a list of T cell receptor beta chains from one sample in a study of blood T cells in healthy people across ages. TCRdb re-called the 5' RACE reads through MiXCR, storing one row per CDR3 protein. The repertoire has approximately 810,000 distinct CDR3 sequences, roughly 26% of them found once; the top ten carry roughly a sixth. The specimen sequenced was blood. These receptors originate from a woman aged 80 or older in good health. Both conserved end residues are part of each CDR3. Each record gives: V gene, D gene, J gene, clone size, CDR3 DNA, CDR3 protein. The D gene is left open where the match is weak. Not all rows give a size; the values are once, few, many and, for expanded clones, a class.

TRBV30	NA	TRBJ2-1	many	TGTGCCTGGAGTCAGGGGCGACCCTACAATGAGCAGTTCTTC	CAWSQGRPYNEQFF
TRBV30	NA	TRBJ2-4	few	TGTGCCTGGTCGCAGGGGGGCCGGAACATTCAGTACTTC	CAWSQGGRNIQYF
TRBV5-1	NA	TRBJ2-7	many	TGCGCCAGCAGCGTCGGGATTGGGAACGAGCAGTACTTC	CASSVGIGNEQYF
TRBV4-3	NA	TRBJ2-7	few	TGCGCCAGCAGCCAAGATACCGAGCTGGCGGGGTCTTACAATGAGCAGTACTTC	CASSQDTELAGSYNEQYF
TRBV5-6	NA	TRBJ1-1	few	TGTGCCAGCAGCTTGAGGCTCCGTCCGATTAACACTGAAGCTTTCTTT	CASSLRLRPINTEAFF
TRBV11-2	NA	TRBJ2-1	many	TGTGCCAGCAGCTTAGACAGGGGGCGGGGGGGGGACTACAATGAGCAGTTCTTC	CASSLDRGRGGDYNEQFF
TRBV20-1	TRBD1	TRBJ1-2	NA	TGCAGTGCTAGAGGGGGACAGGGCCTCTATGGCTACACCTTC	CSARGGQGLYGYTF
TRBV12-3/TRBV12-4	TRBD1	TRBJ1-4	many	TGTGCCAGCAGTTTGAACAGGGGGGAAAAACTGTTTTTT	CASSLNRGEKLFF
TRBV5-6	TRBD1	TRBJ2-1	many	TGTGCCAGCAGCTTGGAGTCAGGGGGCCTAGGCAATGAGCAGTTCTTC	CASSLESGGLGNEQFF
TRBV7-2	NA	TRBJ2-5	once	TGTGCCAGCAGCTCCCTCGGAGAGGAAGGGACCCAGTACTTC	CASSSLGEEGTQYF
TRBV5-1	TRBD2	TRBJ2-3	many	TGCGCCAGCAGCCCCTTGAGGGCGGGGGTCACAGATACGCAGTATTTT	CASSPLRAGVTDTQYF
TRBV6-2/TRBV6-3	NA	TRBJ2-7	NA	TGTGCCAGCAGGTACGGTCGCGGGGAGTACGAGCAGTACTTC	CASRYGRGEYEQYF
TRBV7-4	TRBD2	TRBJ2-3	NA	TGTGCCAGCAGCTTCGGGACTAGCGGGGGCCAAGATACGCAGTATTTT	CASSFGTSGGQDTQYF
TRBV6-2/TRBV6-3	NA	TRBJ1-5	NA	TGTGCCAGCAGTTACTCGTCGGGTAGGGTGGGTCAGCCCCAGCATTTT	CASSYSSGRVGQPQHF
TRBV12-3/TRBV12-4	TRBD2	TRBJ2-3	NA	TGTGCCAGCAGTTTAGGACTAGCGGGGGGGCCGAGCACAGATACGGAGTATTTT	CASSLGLAGGPSTDTEYF
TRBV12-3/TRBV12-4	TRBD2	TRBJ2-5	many	TGTGCCAGCAGTTTGGAGCGGGGGGAAGAGACCCAGTACTTC	CASSLERGEETQYF
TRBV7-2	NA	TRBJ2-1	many	TGTGCCAGCAGCTTTTCGTCAGCCAGTTCCTACAATGAGCAGTTCTTC	CASSFSSASSYNEQFF
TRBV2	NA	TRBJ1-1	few	TGTGCCAGCAAAAGGTATCTGAACACTGAAGCTTTCTTT	CASKRYLNTEAFF
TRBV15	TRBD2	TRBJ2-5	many	TGTGCCACCAGCAGAGATCTAGCGGGGGGCCGAGAGACCCAGTACTTC	CATSRDLAGGRETQYF
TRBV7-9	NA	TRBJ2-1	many	TGTGCCAGCAGCTTAGAAGTAGCAGAGCAGTTCTTC	CASSLEVAEQFF
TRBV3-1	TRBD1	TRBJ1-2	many	TGTGCCAGCAGCCGGACAGGGTCCGACTATGGCTACACCTTC	CASSRTGSDYGYTF
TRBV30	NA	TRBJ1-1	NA	TGTGCCTGGAGTGTAGGTTTGGGGGGTATCAACACTGAAGCTTTCTTT	CAWSVGLGGINTEAFF
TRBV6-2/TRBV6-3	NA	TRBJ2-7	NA	TGTGCCAGCAGTAAGACACGACTCTACGAGCAGTACTTC	CASSKTRLYEQYF
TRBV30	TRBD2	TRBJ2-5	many	TGTGCCTGGAGTGTTCTTCCTCGGACTAGCGGATTTCAAGAGACCCAGTACTTC	CAWSVLPRTSGFQETQYF
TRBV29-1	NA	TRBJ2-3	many	TGCAGCCTCCGGGGCACAGATACGCAGTATTTT	CSLRGTDTQYF
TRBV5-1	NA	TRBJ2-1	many	TGCGCCAGCAGCTTGGCGGCCAGGAGCTCCTACAATGAGCAGTTCTTC	CASSLAARSSYNEQFF
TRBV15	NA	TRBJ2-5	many	TGTGCCACCAGCAGAGATCTCCTCCAAGAGACCCAGTACTTC	CATSRDLLQETQYF
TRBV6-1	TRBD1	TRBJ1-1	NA	TGTGCCAGCAGTCGAACGGGGACAGGCCGAATGCGCGGCACTGAAGCTTTCTTT	CASSRTGTGRMRGTEAFF
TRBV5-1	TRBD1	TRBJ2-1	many	TGCGCCAGCAGCGCGCGGGACAGGGGCAATGAGCAGTTCTTC	CASSARDRGNEQFF
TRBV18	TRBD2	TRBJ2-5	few	TGTGCCAGCTCACCCCCTAGCGGGGGGGCTCAAGAGACCCAGTACTTC	CASSPPSGGAQETQYF
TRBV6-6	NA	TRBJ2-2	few	TGTGCCAGCAGGCGGTCTAACACCGGGGAGCTGTTTTTT	CASRRSNTGELFF
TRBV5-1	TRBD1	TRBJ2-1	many	TGCGCCAGCAGCGGGTCAGGGGGATGGAATGAGCAGTTCTTC	CASSGSGGWNEQFF
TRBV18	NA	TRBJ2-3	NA	TGTGCCAGCTCACAGGGTCCCACCACAGATACGCAGTATTTT	CASSQGPTTDTQYF
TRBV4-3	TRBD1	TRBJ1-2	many	TGCGCCAGCAGCCAATGGACAGGGACGGGCTACACCTTC	CASSQWTGTGYTF
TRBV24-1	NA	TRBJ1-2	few	TGTGCCACCAGTGATGGAGGGGTCGGCGGCTACACCTTC	CATSDGGVGGYTF
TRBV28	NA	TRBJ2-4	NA	TGTGCCAGCAGTGGCCATATGCTAGCCAAAAACATTCAGTACTTC	CASSGHMLAKNIQYF
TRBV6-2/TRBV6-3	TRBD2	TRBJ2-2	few	TGTGCCAGCAGTAAGGGACTAGCGGGCTACACCGGGGAGCTGTTTTTT	CASSKGLAGYTGELFF
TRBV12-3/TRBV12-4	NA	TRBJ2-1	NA	TGTGCCAGCAGTTGGGACGGCCCCCAAGAGACCCAGTTCTTC	CASSWDGPQETQFF
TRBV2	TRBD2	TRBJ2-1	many	TGTGCCAGCAGTAAAATAGCGGGGGGGCCGGGTGAGCAGTTCTTC	CASSKIAGGPGEQFF
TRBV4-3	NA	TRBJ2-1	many	TGCGCCAGCAGCGCGCTTGGGAGTAATGAGCAGTTCTTC	CASSALGSNEQFF
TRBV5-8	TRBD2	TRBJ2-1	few	TGTGCCAGCAGAAAACGTAGCGGGGGGACACACAATGAGCAGTTCTTC	CASRKRSGGTHNEQFF
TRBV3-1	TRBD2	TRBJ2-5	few	TGTGCCAGCAGCCAAGGGTTACTAGCGGGGGGGCCGGAGACCCAGTACTTC	CASSQGLLAGGPETQYF
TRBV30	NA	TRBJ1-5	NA	TGTGCCTGGAGTGTAACGAGCCCGTGGGGCAATCAGCCCCAGCATTTT	CAWSVTSPWGNQPQHF
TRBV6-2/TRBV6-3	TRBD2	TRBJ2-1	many	TGTGCCAGCAGAGAGAGCGGGGGTTTCAACAATGAGCAGTTCTTC	CASRESGGFNNEQFF
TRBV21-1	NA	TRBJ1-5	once	TGTGCCGGCAGCAAAGGGGGGGGCAATCAGCCCCAGCATTTT	CAGSKGGGNQPQHF
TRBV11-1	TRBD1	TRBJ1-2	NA	TGTGCCAGCAGCCTTCTGGGACAGGGGGCTTCTGGCTACACCTTC	CASSLLGQGASGYTF
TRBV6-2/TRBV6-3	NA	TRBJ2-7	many	TGTGCCAGCAGTTACAGGAGCTCCTACGAGCAGTACTTC	CASSYRSSYEQYF
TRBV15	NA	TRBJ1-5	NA	TGTGCCACCACTGCTGGCGGGTATAGCAATCAGCCCCAGCATTTT	CATTAGGYSNQPQHF
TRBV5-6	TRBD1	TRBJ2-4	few	TGTGCCAGCAGCTTTACTCGGGACAGGGGAACCAAAAACATTCAGTACTTC	CASSFTRDRGTKNIQYF